This entry lists 2 T cell receptor beta chains sequenced from one sample in a study of vaccination and CD4 T cells after COVID-19. These receptors' antigens are unknown. Noted treatment: roughly 11-day PBMC culture with coronavirus spike peptide pools or control peptides (ViraFEST assay). At the Johns Hopkins FTIC core, DNA taken from cultured CD4+ T cells was sequenced by way of the Oncomine TCR Beta short-read assay. Via MiXCR, TCRdb re-called the PCR reads, giving one row per CDR3 protein. The table has about 16,000 distinct CDR3 sequences, less than 75% seen once; the top ten hold under 20%. The source material was CD4+ T cells from blood, cultured in vitro. Receptors originate from a human donor who had recovered from COVID-19.

The chain carries TRBV5-1 and TRBJ1-2; no reliable D call. V lost 4 bases, J lost 5 bases, and 18 bases lay in between. CDR3 length equals 15 residues. In germline, CDR1 is SGHRS, CDR2 YFSETQ. The CDR3 here is CASSPGWETSYGYTF. The CDR3 DNA follows: TGCGCCAGCAGCCCGGGGTGGGAAACCTCTTATGGCTACACCTTC.

This clonotype was seen a single time. The chain joins TRBV6-2 or TRBV6-3 to TRBJ1-2; the D gene is possibly TRBD1 (5 bases). The ends were cut back, 7 bases at V and 4 bases at J, with 16 bases in the middle. Germline assignment: CDR1 MNHEY and CDR2 SVGEGT. This CDR3 region has 14 residues. Written as DNA, the CDR3 is TGTGCCAGCACCTGGGGCAGAGGACTCTATGGCTACACCTTC. Its protein is CASTWGRGLYGYTF.